This entry lists 20 T cell receptor beta chains sequenced from one sample in a study of T cell changes during pregnancy in multiple sclerosis. The table came from immunoSEQ multiplex PCR; TCRdb's copy has only in-frame clones and leaves some out. This sample has roughly 38,000 clones, with roughly 87% found just once. Sample: CD8+ T cells from peripheral blood mononuclear cells, taken in the first trimester of pregnancy. These receptors came from a female donor with multiple sclerosis, enrolled in a pregnancy study.

This chain connects TRBV7-6 to TRBJ1-2; 7 bases map to TRBD1. The CDR3 contains 15 residues. Germline V CDR1 and CDR2: SGHVS, FNYEAQ. The V gene end was trimmed by 4 bases and the J gene end by 6 bases; junction bases not matched to a gene: 11. The CDR3 spells CASSSGTVPWDGYTF. In DNA, the CDR3 is TGTGCCAGCAGCTCGGGGACAGTCCCATGGGATGGCTACACCTTC.

A few counts support this clone. V is TRBV5-1 and J is TRBJ2-3, with 8 bases identical to TRBD2. This CDR3 is built from 16 residues. Per germline, CDR1 SGHRS and CDR2 YFSETQ. Trimming at V came to 5 bases and at J to 5 bases, leaving 13 bases not matched to a gene. The chain's CDR3 is CASSPEGRGGVDTQYF. Here the CDR3 DNA reads TGCGCCAGCAGTCCCGAAGGCCGGGGGGGCGTAGATACGCAGTATTTT.

Details on this clone: This specimen includes other DNA sequences encoding the same CDR3. V gene TRBV27 combines with J gene TRBJ1-2, with D perhaps TRBD1 (6 bases). CDR3 length: 13 amino acids. CDR1 and CDR2 from the germline V gene are MNHEY and SMNVEV (reference sequence). Trimming took off 2 bases at V and 2 bases at J, with 6 bases between the two ends. This CDR3 reads CASSLQGNYGYTF. In DNA, the CDR3 is TGTGCCAGCAGTTTACAGGGGAACTATGGCTACACCTTC.

V and J are TRBV27 and TRBJ2-7; perhaps TRBD2 as D (5 bases). The CDR3 sequence is 11 residues long. Looked up from germline, CDR1 is MNHEY and CDR2 is SMNVEV (reference sequence). V lost 4 bases, J lost 7 bases, and 8 bases lay in between. Here the CDR3 reads CASSSWREQYF. The CDR3 region has the DNA TGTGCCAGCAGTTCCTGGAGGGAGCAGTACTTC.

The chain recombines TRBV2 with TRBJ2-7; 9 bases align to TRBD2. J gave up 5 bases and V 2 bases, and 7 bases lay outside the gene matches. The CDR3 runs 15 residues. Germline assignment: CDR1 SNHLY and CDR2 FYNNEI. Written as DNA, the CDR3 is TGTGCCAGCAGTGAATTTACTAGCGGGTCCGACGAGCAGTACTTC. It encodes CASSEFTSGSDEQYF. Full variable domain (outside the CDR3, taken from reference TRBV2 and TRBJ2-7): EPEVTQTPSHQVTQMGQEVILRCVPISNHLYFYWYRQILGQKVEFLVSFYNNEISEKSEIFDDQFSVERPDGSNFTLKIRSTKLEDSAMYFCASSEFTSGSDEQYFGPGTRLTVT.

The chain has TRBV19 and TRBJ2-1, with TRBD2 matching 14 bases. The CDR3 sequence is 18 residues long. V dropped 0 bases and J dropped 4; count of bases not matched to a gene: 5. From germline, CDR1 is LNHDA and CDR2 SQIVND (reference sequence). This chain's CDR3 is CASSIEGTSGSWYNEQFF. The CDR3 coding sequence is TGTGCCAGTAGTATAGAGGGGACTAGCGGGAGTTGGTACAATGAGCAGTTCTTC.

The genes are TRBV7-2 and TRBJ2-7, with D possibly being TRBD2 (5 bases). Germline V gene sequence: CDR1 SGHTA, CDR2 FQGNSA. V shed 5 bases and J shed 6 bases, with 11 bases lying between them. The CDR3 spans 12 residues. CDR3 DNA sequence: TGTGCCAGCAGCCCCCTAGGGAGCGAGCAGTACTTC. It specifies CASSPLGSEQYF.

The J gene is TRBJ1-1, the V gene TRBV30, with unresolved D. The CDR3 spans 12 residues. V lost 5 bases, J lost 6 bases, and 13 bases lay in between. Germline V CDR1 and CDR2: GTSNPN, SVGIG (reference sequence). CDR3 sequence (DNA): TGTGCCTGGGACGTTACTATTGCTGAAGCTTTCTTT. Its translation is CAWDVTIAEAFF.

V and J are TRBV11-2 and TRBJ2-3, with 10 positions matching TRBD2. The V and J ends lost 5 bases and 2 bases, in that order; junction bases with no gene match: 10. Per germline, CDR1 SGHAT and CDR2 FQNNGV. CDR3 length: 17 amino acids. CDR3 nucleotides: TGTGCCAGCAGCCTATCTAGCGGGGGACCTCTCACAGATACGCAGTATTTT. This gives the protein CASSLSSGGPLTDTQYF.

The gene calls are TRBV6-5 and TRBJ2-5, with D hard to call. CDR1 MNHEY and CDR2 SVGAGI come from the germline V gene. This CDR3 has 15 amino acids. V lost 0 bases and J 4 bases, leaving 12 bases between the germline ends. The CDR3 spells CASSYSTFGLETQYF. CDR3 DNA: TGTGCCAGCAGTTACTCGACATTTGGGCTAGAGACCCAGTACTTC.

This chain joins TRBV29-1 and TRBJ2-5, with 7 bases lining up with TRBD1. The CDR3 consists of 17 residues. With V trimmed by 0 bases and J by 4 bases, 14 bases remained unmatched. Germline lookup yields CDR1 SQVTM and CDR2 ANQGSEA. The CDR3 DNA is TGCAGCGTTGAAGATCCCCTTGGGACAGAGGGCCCAGAGACCCAGTACTTC. The encoded protein is CSVEDPLGTEGPETQYF.

The rearrangement links TRBV19 to TRBJ1-1; unclear D gene. The CDR3 length is 13 residues. Trimming left V 7 bases short and J 0 bases short, with 9 bases between. Per the germline V gene, CDR1 is LNHDA and CDR2 is SQIVND (reference sequence). Here the CDR3 reads CASNLGLNTEAFF. CDR3 coding DNA: TGTGCCAGTAATTTGGGCTTGAACACTGAAGCTTTCTTT. The full variable domain, its missing parts supplied by reference TRBV19 and TRBJ1-1, is DGGITQSPKYLFRKEGQNVTLSCEQNLNHDAMYWYRQDPGQGLRLIYYSQIVNDFQKGDIAEGYSVSREKKESFPLTVTSAQKNPTAFYLCASNLGLNTEAFFGQGTRLTVV.

This clone is a singleton in its sample. This chain joins TRBV19 and TRBJ2-1, with 8 bases identical to TRBD2. The CDR3 extends over 15 amino acids. The J segment lost 7 bases and the V segment lost 3 bases, leaving 8 bases of the junction unmatched. The germline gives CDR1 LNHDA, CDR2 SQIVND (reference sequence). The CDR3: CASSIFGRAQNEQFF. The CDR3 DNA follows: TGTGCCAGTAGTATCTTCGGGAGGGCTCAGAATGAGCAGTTCTTC. The full variable domain, with the rest looked up from reference TRBV19 and TRBJ2-1, is DGGITQSPKYLFRKEGQNVTLSCEQNLNHDAMYWYRQDPGQGLRLIYYSQIVNDFQKGDIAEGYSVSREKKESFPLTVTSAQKNPTAFYLCASSIFGRAQNEQFFGPGTRLTVL.

This chain links TRBV19 with TRBJ2-5; D unresolved. Trimming took 5 bases from V and 2 from J, leaving 12 bases between them. In germline, CDR1 is LNHDA, CDR2 SQIVND (reference sequence). CDR3 length equals 14 residues. The CDR3 DNA is TGTGCCAGTAGTCTCAAATGGCCGCAAGAGACCCAGTACTTC. It encodes CASSLKWPQETQYF.

In its sample, this clone was seen a few times. The chain has TRBV27 and TRBJ1-5; no definite D call. CDR3 size: 12 residues. The ends were cut back, 5 bases at V and 9 bases at J, with 11 bases in the middle. Germline CDR1 is MNHEY and CDR2 is SMNVEV (reference sequence). The CDR3 sequence: CASSPLIGPQHF. In DNA, the CDR3 is TGTGCCAGCAGTCCGTTGATCGGGCCCCAGCATTTT.

This rearrangement joins TRBV11-2 to TRBJ2-3; TRBD2 is a possible D gene (6 bases). The ends were cut back, 4 bases at V and 4 bases at J, with 18 bases in the middle. This CDR3 comprises 16 residues. CDR1 is SGHAT, CDR2 FQNNGV, per germline. The CDR3 region is CASSWGDGRLADTQYF. The CDR3 bases are TGTGCCAGCAGCTGGGGGGACGGTCGATTGGCAGATACGCAGTATTTT. The complete variable domain, with remaining parts taken from reference TRBV11-2 and TRBJ2-3, reads EAGVAQSPRYKIIEKRQSVAFWCNPISGHATLYWYQQILGQGPKLLIQFQNNGVVDDSQLPKDRFSAERLKGVDSTLKIQPAKLEDSAVYLCASSWGDGRLADTQYFGPGTRLTVL.

CDR3 protein: CASSLGATSYEQYF. The DNA of the CDR3 is TGTGCCAGCAGCTTAGGCGCTACCTCCTACGAGCAGTACTTC. The V and J genes are TRBV7-9 and TRBJ2-7; no clear D gene. Germline CDR1 reads SEHNR; CDR2 reads FQNEAQ (reference sequence). Between the trimmed V and J ends, which lost 1 base and 0 bases, there was a span of 7 bases. The CDR3 loop spans 14 amino acids.

The sample holds one count of this clone. This chain joins TRBV4-1 and TRBJ1-6, with D uncertain. Germline-derived CDR1 and CDR2 are MGHRA and YSYEKL. Trimming removed 4 bases from V and 0 bases from J, with 13 bases in between. This CDR3 comprises 17 residues. This chain's CDR3 is CASSPEPQSSYNSPLHF. As DNA, the CDR3 is TGCGCCAGCAGCCCAGAGCCACAGAGCTCCTATAATTCACCCCTCCACTTT.

J is TRBJ2-7 and V is TRBV6-5; the D is unclear. The germline V gene has CDR1 MNHEY and CDR2 SVGAGI. With 0 bases removed from V and 3 bases from J, the gap between germline ends came to 9 bases. The CDR3 is 14 amino acids. CDR3 amino acids: CASSYSQANYEQYF. In nucleotides, the CDR3 is TGTGCCAGCAGTTACTCGCAGGCCAACTACGAGCAGTACTTC.

The genes are TRBV19 and TRBJ2-1; D may be TRBD2 (5 bases). CDR1 is LNHDA and CDR2 is SQIVND in the germline V gene (reference sequence). The CDR3 contains 13 residues. Deletions cut 5 bases from V and 10 bases from J, with 15 bases between. The CDR3 is CASSLAPSNEQFF. As DNA, the CDR3 is TGTGCCAGTAGTTTAGCCCCTAGCAACGAGCAGTTCTTC.